One T cell receptor beta chain is described in this entry. The ends were cut back, 2 bases at V and 5 bases at J, with 6 bases in the middle. Germline V gene lookup returns CDR1 SNHLY and CDR2 FYNNEI. This CDR3 comprises 13 residues. This sample was taken from a study of blood T cell repertoires in COVID-19. Whole-study context: T cells, B-cell-depleted T cells, or PBMCs supplied cDNA or gDNA.

Those enrolled in Seattle joined during active infection and were followed longitudinally afterward. The data were produced by immunoSEQ multiplex PCR, yet TCRdb's version contains in-frame clones alone and is incomplete. The sample lists about 480,000 clones, about 89% occurring once. The chain recombines TRBV2 with TRBJ1-4; D remains ambiguous. Sequenced sample: peripheral blood. The receptor comes from a woman aged 45-60 years with COVID-19, enrolled during active disease. The CDR3 nucleotides read TGTGCCAGCAGTGAACGGGAAAATGAAAAACTGTTTTTT. Translating it yields CASSERENEKLFF.